This TCR beta chain was sequenced for a study of human T cells and chemical hapten exposure. The V segment lost 11 bases and the J segment 7 bases; nucleotides outside the gene matches: 10. The CDR3 runs 13 residues. Looked up from germline, CDR1 is SGHTA and CDR2 is FQGTGA. This clonotype was counted between two and nine times. No antigen is known for it. Broader study findings: No shift was seen in TCRs above 1 in 1000 frequency with DPC sensitization. Significantly more large CDR3 similarity clusters arose among expanded TCRs than among controls.

Time point: patch test 1, 2 weeks after DPC sensitization. Treatment reported: therapeutic diphenylcyclopropenone sensitization with weekly scalp DPC. As the library was built, unique molecular identifiers were attached to individual cDNA molecules. TCRdb reprocessed the RACE reads with MiXCR, giving one entry per CDR3 protein. The sample lists around 340,000 distinct CDR3 sequences, roughly 6.9% occurring once. The rearrangement uses TRBV7-3 and TRBJ1-1, with 10 bases that match TRBD1. The material sequenced was whole blood, taken in connection with sensitization to the hapten diphenylcyclopropenone (DPC). This receptor was taken from a woman younger than 35 with alopecia areata. Some clones in this sample may be carry-over from other donors' samples. The CDR3, as DNA: TGTGCCTCCCGAGAGGGACAGGGGAATGAAGCTTTCTTT. It is translated as CASREGQGNEAFF.